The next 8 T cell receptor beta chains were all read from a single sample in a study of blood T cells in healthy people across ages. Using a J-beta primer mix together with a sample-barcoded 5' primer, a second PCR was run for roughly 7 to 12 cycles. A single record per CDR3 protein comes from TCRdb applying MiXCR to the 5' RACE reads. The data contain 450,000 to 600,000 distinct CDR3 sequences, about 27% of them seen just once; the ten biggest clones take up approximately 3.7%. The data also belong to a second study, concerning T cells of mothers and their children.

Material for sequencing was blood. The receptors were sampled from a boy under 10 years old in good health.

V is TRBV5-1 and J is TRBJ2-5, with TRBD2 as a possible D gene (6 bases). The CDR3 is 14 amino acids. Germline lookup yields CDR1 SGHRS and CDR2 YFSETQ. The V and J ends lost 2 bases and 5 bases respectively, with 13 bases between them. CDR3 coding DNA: TGCGCCAGCAGCTTAGGAGGGTTATCGGAGACCCAGTACTTC. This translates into CASSLGGLSETQYF. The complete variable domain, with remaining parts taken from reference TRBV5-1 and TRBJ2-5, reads KAGVTQTPRYLIKTRGQQVTLSCSPISGHRSVSWYQQTPGQGLQFLFEYFSETQRNKGNFPGRFSGRQFSNSRSEMNVSTLELGDSALYLCASSLGGLSETQYFGPGTRLLVL.

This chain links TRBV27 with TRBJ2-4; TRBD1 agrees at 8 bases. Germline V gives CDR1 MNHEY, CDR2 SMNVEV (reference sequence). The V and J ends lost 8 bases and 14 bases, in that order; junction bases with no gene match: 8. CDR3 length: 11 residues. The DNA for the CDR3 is TGTGCCAGCGGGACCGGGACAGGCGAGTACTTC. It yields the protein CASGTGTGEYF.

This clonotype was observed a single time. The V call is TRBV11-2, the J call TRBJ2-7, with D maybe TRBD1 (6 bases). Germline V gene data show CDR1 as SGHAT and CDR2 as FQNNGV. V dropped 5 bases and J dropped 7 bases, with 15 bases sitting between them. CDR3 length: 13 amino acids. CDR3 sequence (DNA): TGTGCCAGCAGCCGTGGGGGCGCAGGAGAGCAGTACTTC. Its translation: CASSRGGAGEQYF.

Here the CDR3 DNA reads TGTGCCAGCACCTCTGGACTAGCGGGAGTTCCCGGGGAGCTGTTTTTT. Protein product: CASTSGLAGVPGELFF. The chain carries TRBV27 and TRBJ2-2; 13 nucleotides line up with TRBD2. Germline CDR1 and CDR2: MNHEY and SMNVEV (reference sequence). Trimming took 7 bases from V and 6 from J; bases not matched to a gene: 8. The CDR3 totals 16 residues.

The CDR3 sequence: CASSVGLAASTDTQYF. Here the CDR3 DNA reads TGTGCCAGCAGCGTAGGATTAGCGGCTAGCACAGATACGCAGTATTTT. V usage is TRBV9 and J usage is TRBJ2-3; maybe TRBD2 (6 bases). This CDR3 is built from 16 residues. V was shortened by 0 bases and J by 0 bases, with 11 bases between the two germline ends. Germline CDR1 SGDLS, CDR2 YYNGEE.

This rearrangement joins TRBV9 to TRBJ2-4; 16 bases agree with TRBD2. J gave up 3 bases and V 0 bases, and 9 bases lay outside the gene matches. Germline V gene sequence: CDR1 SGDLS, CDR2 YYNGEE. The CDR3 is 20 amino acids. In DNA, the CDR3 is TGTGCCAGCAGCGTAGGGCTGGGACTAGCGGGGGGGCGAGTCAAAAACATTCAGTACTTC. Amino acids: CASSVGLGLAGGRVKNIQYF.

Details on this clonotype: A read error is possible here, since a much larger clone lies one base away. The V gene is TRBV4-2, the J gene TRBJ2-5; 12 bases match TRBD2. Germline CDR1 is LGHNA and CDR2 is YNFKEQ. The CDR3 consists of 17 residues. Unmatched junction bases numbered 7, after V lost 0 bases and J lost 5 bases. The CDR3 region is CASSQDRSSGRVETQYF. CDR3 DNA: TGTGCCAGCAGCCAAGATCGCTCTAGCGGGAGGGTTGAGACCCAGTACTTC.

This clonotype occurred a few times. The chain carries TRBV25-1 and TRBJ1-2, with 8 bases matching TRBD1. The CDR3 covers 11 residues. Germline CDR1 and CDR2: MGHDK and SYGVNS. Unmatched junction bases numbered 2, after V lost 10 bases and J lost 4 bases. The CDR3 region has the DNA TGTGCCACTACAGGGGGCTATGGCTACACCTTC. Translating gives CATTGGYGYTF.